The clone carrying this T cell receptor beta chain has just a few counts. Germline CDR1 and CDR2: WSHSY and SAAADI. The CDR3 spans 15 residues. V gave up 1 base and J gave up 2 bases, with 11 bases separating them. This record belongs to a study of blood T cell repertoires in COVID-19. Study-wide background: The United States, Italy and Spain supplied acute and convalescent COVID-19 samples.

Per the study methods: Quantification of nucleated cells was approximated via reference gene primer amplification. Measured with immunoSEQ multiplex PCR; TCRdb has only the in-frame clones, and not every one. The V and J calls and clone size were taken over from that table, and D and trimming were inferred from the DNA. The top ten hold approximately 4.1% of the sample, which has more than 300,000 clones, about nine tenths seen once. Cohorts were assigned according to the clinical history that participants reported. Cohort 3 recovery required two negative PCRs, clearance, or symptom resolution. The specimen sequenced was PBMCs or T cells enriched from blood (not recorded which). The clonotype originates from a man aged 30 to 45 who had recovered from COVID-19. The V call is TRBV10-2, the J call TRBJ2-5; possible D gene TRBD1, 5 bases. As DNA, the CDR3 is TGCGCCAGCAGTGAGTTTACCGACAGACAAGAGACCCAGTACTTC. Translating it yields CASSEFTDRQETQYF.